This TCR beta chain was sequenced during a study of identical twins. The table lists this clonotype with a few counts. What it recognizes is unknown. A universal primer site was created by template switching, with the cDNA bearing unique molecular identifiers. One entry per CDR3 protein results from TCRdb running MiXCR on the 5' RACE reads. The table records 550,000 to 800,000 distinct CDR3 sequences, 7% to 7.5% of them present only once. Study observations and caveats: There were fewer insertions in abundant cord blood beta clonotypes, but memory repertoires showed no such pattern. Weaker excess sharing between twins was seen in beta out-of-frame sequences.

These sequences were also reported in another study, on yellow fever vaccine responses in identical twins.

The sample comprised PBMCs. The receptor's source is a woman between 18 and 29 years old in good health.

The CDR3 sequence: CASSPVAGGRVLQYF. CDR3 nucleotide sequence: TGTGCCAGCTCACCCGTAGCGGGGGGCCGCGTGCTGCAGTATTTT. The rearrangement uses TRBV18 and TRBJ2-3; TRBD2 matches 10 bases. V shed 3 bases and J 11 bases; nucleotides not matched to a gene: 11. The CDR3 contains 15 residues. The germline CDR1 and CDR2 sequences are KGHSH and LQKENI. The whole variable domain, filled in from reference TRBV18 and TRBJ2-3, reads NAGVMQNPRHLVRRRGQEARLRCSPMKGHSHVYWYRQLPEEGLKFMVYLQKENIIDESGMPKERFSAEFPKEGPSILRIQQVVRGDSAAYFCASSPVAGGRVLQYFGPGTRLTVL.